This T cell receptor (beta chain) was identified in a study of shared clonotypes between healthy human individuals. The study, taken as a whole, reports: Sampling was confined to blood; repertoires within tissues likely differ.

A remark on this clone: What it binds is not known.

The CDR3 is 17 residues long. Germline values: CDR1 SEHNR, CDR2 FQNEAQ (reference sequence). The V segment lost 5 bases and the J segment 0 bases; nucleotides outside the gene matches: 4. Using immunoSEQ multiplex PCR, the repertoire was profiled, and TCRdb retains in-frame clones only, with some absent. The data hold fewer than 850,000 clones, with around 90% observed a single time. Donors comprised only Caucasian adults living in Nashville, Tennessee. Both CD45RO+ cells and CCR7-negative CD45RA+ TemRA cells were combined to make up CD8 memory. Sequenced sample: memory CD8+ T cells from PBMCs. Noted subset: CD45RO+ cells pooled with CCR7-negative TemRA cells. The chain has TRBV7-9 and TRBJ2-4; TRBD2 matches 13 bases. The sequence derives from a man younger than 35 in good health. Some clones in this sample may be carry-over from other donors' samples. The CDR3 sequence: CASSVGLAGAAKNIQYF. The CDR3 region has the DNA TGTGCCAGCAGCGTTGGACTAGCGGGAGCAGCCAAAAACATTCAGTACTTC. Full variable domain (remainder filled in from reference TRBV7-9 and TRBJ2-4): DTGVSQNPRHKITKRGQNVTFRCDPISEHNRLYWYRQTLGQGPEFLTYFQNEAQLEKSRLLSDRFSAERPKGSFSTLEIQRTEQGDSAMYLCASSVGLAGAAKNIQYFGAGTRLSVL.